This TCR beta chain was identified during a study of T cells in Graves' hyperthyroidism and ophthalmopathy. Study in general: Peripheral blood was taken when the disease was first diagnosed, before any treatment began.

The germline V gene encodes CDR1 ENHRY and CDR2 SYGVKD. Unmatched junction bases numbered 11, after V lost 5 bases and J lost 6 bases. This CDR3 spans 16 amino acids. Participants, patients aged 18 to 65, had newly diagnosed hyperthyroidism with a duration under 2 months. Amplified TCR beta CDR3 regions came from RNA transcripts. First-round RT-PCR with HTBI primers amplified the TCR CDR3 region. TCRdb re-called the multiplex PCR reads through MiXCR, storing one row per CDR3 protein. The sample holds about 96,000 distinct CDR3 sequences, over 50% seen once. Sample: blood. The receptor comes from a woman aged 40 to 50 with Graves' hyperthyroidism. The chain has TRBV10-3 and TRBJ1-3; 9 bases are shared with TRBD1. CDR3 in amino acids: CAISPGGDRDANTIYF. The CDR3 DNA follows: TGTGCCATCAGTCCTGGCGGGGACAGGGACGCAAACACCATATATTTT.